The rows below give T cell receptor beta chains drawn from one sample of a study of OX40 agonist ivuxolimab in advanced cancers. This table comes from immunoSEQ multiplex PCR, and its TCRdb copy is limited to in-frame clones, with some not included. Among some 8,200 clones listed, 86% were seen once. The starting material was CD4+ or CD8+ T cells sorted from blood, obtained in a trial of the OX40 agonist ivuxolimab. Receptors originate from an adult with an advanced solid tumor such as melanoma, head and neck, liver or kidney cancer. The CDR3 runs from the conserved cysteine through the conserved F or W. The D gene is left open where the match is weak. The size field is filled for only some rows; it gives once, few, many or a size class.

>TRBV6-6|.|few|TRBJ2-7
TGTGCCAGCACTTCAGCGGTCGAGCAGTACTTC
CASTSAVEQYF
>TRBV5-5|.|.|TRBJ1-2
TGTGCCAGCAGCTTGATGCTCACTAACTATGGCTACACCTTC
CASSLMLTNYGYTF
>TRBV5-6|.|.|TRBJ1-2
TGTGCCAGCAGCTCTCCGGGCCACACGGGAGGCTACACCTTC
CASSSPGHTGGYTF
>TRBV5-1|.|.|TRBJ2-5
TGCGCCAGCAGCTTGATTCCCCAAGAGACCCAGTACTTC
CASSLIPQETQYF
>TRBV11-3|TRBD2|.|TRBJ2-7
TGTGCCAGCAGTCTAGCGGGAGTAAACCCACACGAGCAGTACTTC
CASSLAGVNPHEQYF
>TRBV5-5|TRBD2|.|TRBJ2-7
TGTGCCAGCAGGGCAGCGGGAGGAAAAGGCTACGAGCAGTACTTC
CASRAAGGKGYEQYF
>TRBV7-9|TRBD1|.|TRBJ2-6
TGTGCCAGCAGCACTACGCGGGACAGGGTCTCTGGGGCCAACGTCCTGACTTTC
CASSTTRDRVSGANVLTF
>TRBV7-3|.|.|TRBJ1-1
TGTGCCAGCAGCTCCGGACGTACGGGGGCTGAAGCTTTCTTT
CASSSGRTGAEAFF
>TRBV30|.|few|TRBJ1-5
TGTGCCTGGAGTGCCAGGGGATCCAGCAATCAGCCCCAGCATTTT
CAWSARGSSNQPQHF
>TRBV9|.|.|TRBJ2-5
TGTGCCAGCAGCGTAGGGGCTGCGTGGCAAGAGACCCAGTACTTC
CASSVGAAWQETQYF
>TRBV5-6|.|.|TRBJ2-5
TGTGCCAGCAGCTTAATTTCTAGAGGAGAGACCCAGTACTTC
CASSLISRGETQYF
>TRBV19|TRBD1|.|TRBJ2-5
TGTGCCAGTAGCAACGCCAGGGGGATTTCAGAGACCCAGTACTTC
CASSNARGISETQYF
>TRBV11-3|TRBD2|.|TRBJ2-1
TGTGCCAGCAGCTTATTCTCCCGGTTTGGACTAGCAGAATACAATGAGCAGTTCTTC
CASSLFSRFGLAEYNEQFF
>TRBV6-1|.|.|TRBJ2-3
TGTGCCAGCAGTGACAAGAAGACAGATACGCAGTATTTT
CASSDKKTDTQYF
>TRBV10-3|TRBD1|.|TRBJ2-1
TGTGCCATAGGACAGGGGGCAGGTGGTGAGCAGTTCTTC
CAIGQGAGGEQFF
>TRBV4-3|TRBD1|.|TRBJ2-3
TGCGCCAGCAGCCAAGATACAGGGGTAAATACGCAGTATTTT
CASSQDTGVNTQYF
>TRBV25-1|.|few|TRBJ2-7
TGTGCCAGCCAGACGACGGGAGCATCCTACGAGCAGTACTTC
CASQTTGASYEQYF
>TRBV6-5|.|once|TRBJ2-5
TGTGCCAGCAGTCGTCGACAGGGAGGGGAGACCCAGTACTTC
CASSRRQGGETQYF
>TRBV7-2|.|.|TRBJ2-7
TGTGCCAGCAGCCCTCCGGCAGGGGCCGCCTACGAGCAGTACTTC
CASSPPAGAAYEQYF
>TRBV4-1|.|few|TRBJ1-5
TGCGCCAGCAGCCTGACAAGCCTAAGAGGCAATCAGCCCCAGCATTTT
CASSLTSLRGNQPQHF
>TRBV7-3|.|.|TRBJ2-1
TGTGCCAGCAGCCCAGGGGGTGGAGGGAATGAGCAGTTCTTC
CASSPGGGGNEQFF
>TRBV18|.|.|TRBJ1-4
TGTGCCAGCTCACCAGGTGCAACTAATGAAAAACTGTTTTTT
CASSPGATNEKLFF
>TRBV5-4|TRBD1|.|TRBJ2-7
TGTGCCAGCAGCTTCCGGGACAGACCGGAGCAGGACTTC
CASSFRDRPEQDF
>TRBV7-9|.|.|TRBJ2-3
TGTGCCAGCAGCTTCAAGGGGGGCTTCACAGATACGCAGTATTTT
CASSFKGGFTDTQYF
>TRBV29-1|TRBD1|.|TRBJ1-2
TGCAGTGCAGACAGGGGAGACGGTGGCTACACCTTC
CSADRGDGGYTF
>TRBV18|TRBD1|few|TRBJ2-4
TGTGCCAGCTCACCACTCAGGGGGCAGGGCGGCAAAAACATTCAGTACTTC
CASSPLRGQGGKNIQYF
>TRBV11-2|.|.|TRBJ1-1
TGTGCCAGCAGCTTCGCCTCGGGAGGCACTGAAGCTTTCTTT
CASSFASGGTEAFF
>TRBV6-5|.|.|TRBJ1-5
TGTGCCAGCAGTTACTCCGGGCGCAATCAGCCCCAGCATTTT
CASSYSGRNQPQHF
>TRBV19|.|.|TRBJ2-6
TGTGCCAGTAGTATAGGCAGGTCAGCTGGGGCCAACGTCCTGACTTTC
CASSIGRSAGANVLTF
>TRBV11-3|.|.|TRBJ1-1
TGTGCCAGCAGCCAGATAGGTAGGACTGAAGCTTTCTTT
CASSQIGRTEAFF
>TRBV2|.|.|TRBJ2-2
TGTGCCAGCAGTGAGGAGTCCCCGAACACCGGGGAGCTGTTTTTT
CASSEESPNTGELFF
>TRBV5-6|.|.|TRBJ2-7
TGTGCCAGCAGTTCAGAGTACGAGCAGTACTTC
CASSSEYEQYF
>TRBV6-4|.|.|TRBJ2-3
TGTGCCAGCAGTGACTATGAGGGGGGTGCGGGGGGCACAGATACGCAGTATTTT
CASSDYEGGAGGTDTQYF
>TRBV5-4|TRBD1|.|TRBJ1-1
TGTGCCAGCACCCAACCGGGACAGCACATGAACACTGAAGCTTTCTTT
CASTQPGQHMNTEAFF
>TRBV7-9|.|.|TRBJ2-7
TGTGCCAGCAGCTTATTGAACGAGCAGTACTTC
CASSLLNEQYF
>TRBV19|TRBD1|few|TRBJ2-3
TGTGCCAGTAGTAAAGGGACAGGGGATTTCACAGATACGCAGTATTTT
CASSKGTGDFTDTQYF
>TRBV7-2|.|.|TRBJ2-2
TGTGCCAGCAGCGGACGGGGCAGACTGAACACCGGGGAGCTGTTTTTT
CASSGRGRLNTGELFF